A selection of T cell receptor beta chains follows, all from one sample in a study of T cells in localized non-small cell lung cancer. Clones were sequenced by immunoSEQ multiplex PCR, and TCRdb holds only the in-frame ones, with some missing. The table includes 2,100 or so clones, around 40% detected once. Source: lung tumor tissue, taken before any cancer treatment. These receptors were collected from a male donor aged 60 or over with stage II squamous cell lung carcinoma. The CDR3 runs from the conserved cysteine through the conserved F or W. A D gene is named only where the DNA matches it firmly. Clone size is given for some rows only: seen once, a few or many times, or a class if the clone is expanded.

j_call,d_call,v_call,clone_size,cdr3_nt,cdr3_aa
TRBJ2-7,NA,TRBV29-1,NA,TGCAGCGTTGAAGGCAATGCCTACGAGCAGTACTTC,CSVEGNAYEQYF
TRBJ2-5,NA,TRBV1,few,TGCGCCAGCAGCCAAGATCGTAGTTTTCAAGAGACCCAGTACTTC,CASSQDRSFQETQYF
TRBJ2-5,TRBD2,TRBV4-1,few,TGCGCCAGCAGCCAACGGACTAGCAGGGGAGGGACCCAGTACTTC,CASSQRTSRGGTQYF
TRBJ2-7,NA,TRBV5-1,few,TGCGCCAGCAGCGTGACGGTTACATCCTACGAGCAGTACTTC,CASSVTVTSYEQYF
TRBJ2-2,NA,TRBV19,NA,TGTGCCAGTCAAATGGGACATTTCACCGGGGAGCTGTTTTTT,CASQMGHFTGELFF
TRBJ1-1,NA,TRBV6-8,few,TGTGCCAGTAGACAGGTCCTCACTGAAGCTTTCTTT,CASRQVLTEAFF
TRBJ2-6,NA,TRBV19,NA,TGTGCCAGTAGTATAGATCGGGGTTTCCTCTCTGGGGCCAACGTCCTGACTTTC,CASSIDRGFLSGANVLTF
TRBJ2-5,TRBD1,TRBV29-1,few,TGCAGCACTTGGGACAGGGAATCTGAGACCCAGTACTTC,CSTWDRESETQYF
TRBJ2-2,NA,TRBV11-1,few,TGTGCCAGCAGCCCCGGTCATGCGGCCGGGGAGCTGTTTTTT,CASSPGHAAGELFF
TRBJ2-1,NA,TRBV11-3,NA,TGTGCCAGCAGCCCAGGGAAGGGAGCCTCGGTGGATGAGCAGTTCTTC,CASSPGKGASVDEQFF
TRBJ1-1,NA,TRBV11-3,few,TGTGCCAACAGCGTCGCACAGACCCACACTGAAGCTTTCTTT,CANSVAQTHTEAFF
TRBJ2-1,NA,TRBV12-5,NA,TGTGCTAGTGGTACCCCCTTCGGGGGCGCCAACAATGAGCAGTTCTTC,CASGTPFGGANNEQFF
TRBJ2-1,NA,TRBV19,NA,TGTGCCAGTAGTATAGAGACTCCCAATGAGCAGTTCTTC,CASSIETPNEQFF
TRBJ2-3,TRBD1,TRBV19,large,TGTGCCAGTAGTGGGGGACAGGGACTCACAGATACGCAGTATTTT,CASSGGQGLTDTQYF
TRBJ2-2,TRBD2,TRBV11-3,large,TGTGCCAGCAGCTTGTTACCGGGACTAGCGGGAGGCACCGGGGAGCTGTTTTTT,CASSLLPGLAGGTGELFF
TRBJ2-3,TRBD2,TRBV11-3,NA,TGTGCCAGCAGCTTGCGCGGGAGTGTAGATACGCAGTATTTT,CASSLRGSVDTQYF
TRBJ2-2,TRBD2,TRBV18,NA,TGTGCCAGCTCACCGGGGAGGGCCACGGACACCGGGGAGCTGTTTTTT,CASSPGRATDTGELFF
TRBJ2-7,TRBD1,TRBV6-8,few,TGTGCCAGCAGAGTATCAACAGGGGCCTACGAGCAGTACTTC,CASRVSTGAYEQYF
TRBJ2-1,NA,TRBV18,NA,TGTGCCAGCTCACCAAACCTAGCGTATAACAATGAGCAGTTCTTC,CASSPNLAYNNEQFF
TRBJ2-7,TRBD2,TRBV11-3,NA,TGTGCCAGCAACCCTAACCCAGCGGGAGCCTACGAGCAGTACTTC,CASNPNPAGAYEQYF
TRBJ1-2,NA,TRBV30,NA,TGTGCCTGGACCGCAGAATGGACATTCTCGGGCTACACCTTC,CAWTAEWTFSGYTF
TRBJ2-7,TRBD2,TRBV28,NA,TGTGCCAGCAGTTTAAACGGGGGGTCCTACGAGCAGTACTTC,CASSLNGGSYEQYF
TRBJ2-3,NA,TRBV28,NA,TGTGCCAGCAGCCCGCGCCGGGACATCACAGATACGCAGTATTTT,CASSPRRDITDTQYF
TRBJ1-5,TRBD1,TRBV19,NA,TGTGCCAGTAGTCGAGGGACAGGGAGGGTACAGCCCCAGCATTTT,CASSRGTGRVQPQHF
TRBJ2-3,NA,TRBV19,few,TGTGCCAGTAGGTTAAAGGATATCACAGATACGCAGTATTTT,CASRLKDITDTQYF
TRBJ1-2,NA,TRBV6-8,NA,TGTGCCAGCAGTTACTCGAAGTATGGCTACACCTTC,CASSYSKYGYTF
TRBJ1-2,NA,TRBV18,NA,TGTGCCAGCTCACCACCAGTGGGTAACTATGGCTACACCTTC,CASSPPVGNYGYTF
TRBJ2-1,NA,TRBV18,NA,TGTGCCAGCTCTCTTATGGGGACCTACTCCTACAATGAGCAGTTCTTC,CASSLMGTYSYNEQFF
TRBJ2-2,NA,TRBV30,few,TGTGCCTGGAGTGTAATGGTCACTAACACCGGGGAGCTGTTTTTT,CAWSVMVTNTGELFF
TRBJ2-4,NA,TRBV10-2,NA,TGCGCCAGCAGTGAGTGGAGTCAGGGGTCAAACATTCAGTACTTC,CASSEWSQGSNIQYF
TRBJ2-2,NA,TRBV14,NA,TGTGCCAGCAGCCTTAGACAGAGATACTACACCGGGGAGCTGTTTTTT,CASSLRQRYYTGELFF
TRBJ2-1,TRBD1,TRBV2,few,TGTGCCAACAGGACGACAGGGAATGAGCAGTTCTTC,CANRTTGNEQFF
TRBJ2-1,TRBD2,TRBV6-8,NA,TGTGCCAGCAGCCGAAATCCGGGACTAGCGGGAACCTACAATGAGCAGTTCTTC,CASSRNPGLAGTYNEQFF
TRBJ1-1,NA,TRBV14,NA,TGTGCCAGCAGCCAATCCTTGAACACTGAAGCTTTCTTT,CASSQSLNTEAFF
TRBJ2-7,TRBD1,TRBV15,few,TGTGCCACCAGCAGAGATGTAGGGGGCAGTGAGCAGTACTTC,CATSRDVGGSEQYF
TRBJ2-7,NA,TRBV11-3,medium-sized,TGTGCCAGCGGGGGGTACATGACAGGGTCCTACGAGCAGTACTTC,CASGGYMTGSYEQYF
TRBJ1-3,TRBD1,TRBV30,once,TGTGCCTGGGAGACAGGGTACTCTGGAAACACCATATATTTT,CAWETGYSGNTIYF
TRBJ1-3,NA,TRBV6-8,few,TGTGCCAGCAGCACCCCAAGAGGAAACACCATATATTTT,CASSTPRGNTIYF
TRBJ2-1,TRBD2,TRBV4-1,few,TGCGCCAGCAGCCAAGATGGTGGACTAGCGGGAGGGAATGAGCAGTTCTTC,CASSQDGGLAGGNEQFF
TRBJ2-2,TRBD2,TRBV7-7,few,TGTGCCAGCAGCTTGTGGGGAGGGGTAAACGCGGCCGGGGAGCTGTTTTTT,CASSLWGGVNAAGELFF
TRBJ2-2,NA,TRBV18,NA,TGTGCCAGCTCACCACGGACTACTGCGAACACCGGGGAGCTGTTTTTT,CASSPRTTANTGELFF
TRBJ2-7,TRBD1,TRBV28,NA,TGTGCCACGAGGCCCTCACAGGGGTCCATCCACGAGCAGTACTTC,CATRPSQGSIHEQYF
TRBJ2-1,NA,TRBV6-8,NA,TGTGCCAGCATCCTCGATGGGACTAATGAGCAGTTCTTC,CASILDGTNEQFF
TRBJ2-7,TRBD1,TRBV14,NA,TGTGCCAGCAGCCAAAGACAGGGGGCCTTCCCCTACGAGCAGTACTTC,CASSQRQGAFPYEQYF
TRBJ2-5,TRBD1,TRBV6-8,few,TGTGCCAGCAGCCTTGACAGGGGGCGCGGGGAGACCCAGTACTTC,CASSLDRGRGETQYF
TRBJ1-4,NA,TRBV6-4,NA,TGTGCCAGCAGTTCAACCCTAGACAGACCTAATGAAAAACTGTTTTTT,CASSSTLDRPNEKLFF
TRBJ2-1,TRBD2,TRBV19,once,TGTGCCAGTAGTATCGGACTAGCGGGAGGCAATGAGCAGTTCTTC,CASSIGLAGGNEQFF
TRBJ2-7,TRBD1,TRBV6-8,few,TGTGCCAGCAGTTACTCGATCTGGGGACAGGGTGGATACGAGCAGTACTTC,CASSYSIWGQGGYEQYF
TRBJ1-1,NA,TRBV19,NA,TGTGCCAGTAGTATGTGGACAGCGAACACTGAAGCTTTCTTT,CASSMWTANTEAFF
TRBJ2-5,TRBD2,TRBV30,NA,TGTGCCTGGGCTAGCGGGAGGGGGACGACCCAGTACTTC,CAWASGRGTTQYF